A selection of T cell receptor beta chains follows, all from one sample in a study of identical twins. From the 5' RACE reads, TCRdb called clonotypes with MiXCR, one entry per CDR3 protein. The sample has some 500,000 distinct CDR3 sequences, roughly a fifth seen once; the top ten hold around 0.91%. This sample also appeared in a second study, on T cells expressing NK-cell markers.

What was sequenced was CD4+ T cells sorted from blood. The origin of the receptors is a woman aged 18-30 years in good health. The CDR3 runs from the conserved cysteine through the conserved F or W. Each record gives: V gene, clone size, CDR3 protein. Clone size, where shown, is once, few, many, or a class for clones that have expanded.

V: TRBV6-2/TRBV6-3; size: few; CDR3: CASTRLAGVRETQYF
V: TRBV5-6; size: .; CDR3: CVSSFPTNTEAFF
V: TRBV7-9; size: .; CDR3: CASSLALASRREEKLFF
V: TRBV12-3/TRBV12-4; size: few; CDR3: CASSGAGGRETQYF
V: TRBV2; size: .; CDR3: CASSGDRGDIQYF
V: TRBV2; size: many; CDR3: CASRDAGGPELETQYF
V: TRBV27; size: few; CDR3: CASGSRGVGHSYNEQFF
V: TRBV3-1; size: .; CDR3: CASSPGAGRGMQYF
V: TRBV12-3/TRBV12-4; size: few; CDR3: CASSPLAGDTGELFF
V: TRBV20-1; size: few; CDR3: CSAQGGTSEDTQYF
V: TRBV6-2/TRBV6-3; size: few; CDR3: CASSYYPRPYNEQFF
V: TRBV13; size: .; CDR3: CASSLVKGQGWQFF
V: TRBV9; size: few; CDR3: CASSARLQGNSYNEQFF
V: TRBV20-1; size: few; CDR3: CSARNMKGLGRRYF
V: TRBV7-2; size: few; CDR3: CASSFPGGAGGGYTF
V: TRBV6-5; size: .; CDR3: CASSSPSGRSYEQYF
V: TRBV10-3; size: few; CDR3: CAISDSGSRSYEQYF
V: TRBV21-1; size: .; CDR3: CASSKPVRLAGTIYEQYF
V: TRBV19; size: few; CDR3: CASSITVGGSYEQYF
V: TRBV7-9; size: few; CDR3: CASSPIGRGSLDEAFF
V: TRBV5-1; size: few; CDR3: CASSPGTEAYEQYF
V: TRBV18; size: .; CDR3: CASSPRQLSGADTQYF
V: TRBV6-1; size: .; CDR3: CASSTSSPGQGFEETQYF
V: TRBV5-1; size: few; CDR3: CASSRYLDTDTQYF
V: TRBV28; size: .; CDR3: CASNSIGQVKTYEQYF
V: TRBV5-1; size: few; CDR3: CASKFGQWGFEQYF
V: TRBV6-1; size: many; CDR3: CASPHARRPRETQYF
V: TRBV20-1; size: few; CDR3: CSAPNDGADYGYTF
V: TRBV20-1; size: .; CDR3: CSAREPVLGAGGYTF
V: TRBV11-2; size: .; CDR3: CASSLGIGSGDAGDTQYF
V: TRBV4-3; size: many; CDR3: CASSQGGSYNEQFF
V: TRBV20-1; size: .; CDR3: CSARSPGRGGTDTQYF
V: TRBV20-1; size: .; CDR3: CSASGQGPQPQHF
V: TRBV20-1; size: .; CDR3: CSAREDGRAEGTEAFF
V: TRBV6-2/TRBV6-3; size: .; CDR3: CASSYSRGHNEQFF
V: TRBV3-1; size: few; CDR3: CASSQYGGRGETQYF
V: TRBV7-9; size: .; CDR3: CASSEPRWQNEQFF
V: TRBV23-1; size: once; CDR3: CASSQSGTGAYNSPLHF
V: TRBV20-1; size: .; CDR3: CSAREPLREREQFF
V: TRBV4-2; size: few; CDR3: CASSQGDREDNEQFF
V: TRBV5-1; size: .; CDR3: CASSSAPDGLANYEQYF
V: TRBV5-1; size: .; CDR3: CASSLETGGAYGYTF
V: TRBV5-6; size: .; CDR3: CASSFRLAEAFF
V: TRBV20-1; size: .; CDR3: CSALTTSTYNEQFF
V: TRBV20-1; size: many; CDR3: CSATDGTHNEQFF
V: TRBV7-8; size: few; CDR3: CASSIEGLGYEQYF
V: TRBV12-3/TRBV12-4; size: .; CDR3: CASSPTTGIGEEKLFF
V: TRBV5-1; size: few; CDR3: CASSLGGSVPYNEQFF
V: TRBV12-3/TRBV12-4; size: .; CDR3: CASSTNSGRGKETQYF
V: TRBV4-3; size: many; CDR3: CASSQDGALSPISEQFF
V: TRBV30; size: few; CDR3: CAGSRRDEQYF
V: TRBV5-1; size: .; CDR3: CASSLSVAGGQETQYF
V: TRBV15; size: .; CDR3: CATSTSSYEQYF
V: TRBV11-2; size: .; CDR3: CASSSRLDGELFF
V: TRBV6-2/TRBV6-3; size: .; CDR3: CASTRQSSYEQYF
V: TRBV20-1; size: once; CDR3: CSARDRRSIVTEAFF
V: TRBV20-1; size: .; CDR3: CSARDDRTLSPLHF
V: TRBV12-3/TRBV12-4; size: .; CDR3: CASSLRQGINQPQHF
V: TRBV12-3/TRBV12-4; size: .; CDR3: CASSFGSVETQYF
V: TRBV6-1; size: few; CDR3: CASRDTGLVDEQFF